The clone carrying this T cell receptor (beta chain) was recorded at least ten times. These data belong to a study of T cell repertoires in cytomegalovirus infection. The germline CDR1 and CDR2 sequences are SGHTA and FQGNSA. The CDR3 contains 15 residues. Trimming pared 1 base from V and 4 bases from J, leaving 11 bases between. Via MiXCR, TCRdb re-called the reads, giving one row per CDR3 protein. In the table there are under 200,000 distinct CDR3 sequences, 8% to 10% of which are singletons. The TCR comes from a human donor in good health (CMV status not recorded). Some clones in this sample may be carry-over from other donors' samples. The chain carries TRBV7-2 and TRBJ1-5, with D tentatively TRBD1 (5 bases). Sequences were obtained from PBMCs. In DNA form, the CDR3 reads TGTGCCAGCAGCTTAGGGGCCAGGGATAATCAGCCCCAGCATTTT. It yields the protein CASSLGARDNQPQHF.